The 20 T cell receptor beta chains presented below share a single source sample, sequenced in a study of CD8+CD57+ T cells in acquired aplastic anemia. Profiling that covered TCR beta VDJ and CDR3 relied on genomic DNA as its template. TCRdb passed the reads through MiXCR, listing each CDR3 protein once. The table shows under 200,000 distinct CDR3 sequences, with more than 40% occurring only once. By flow cytometry, patients selected for sequencing had shown an expansion of CD8+CD57+ cells. Sequenced material: sorted CD4+, CD8+, or CD8+CD57+ T cells (not recorded which) from PBMCs. These receptors originate from a human donor with aplastic anemia.

Only one count was recorded for this clonotype. The V gene is TRBV7-2, the J gene TRBJ1-1, with D hard to call. V gave up 3 bases and J gave up 5 bases, with 7 bases separating them. This CDR3 is 12 amino acids long. The germline gives CDR1 SGHTA, CDR2 FQGNSA. CDR3 sequence: CASSFLGTEAFF. In nucleotides, the CDR3 is TGTGCCAGCAGCTTCTTAGGAACTGAAGCTTTCTTT.

This clonotype was seen many times. The gene calls are TRBV2 and TRBJ1-5; TRBD1 might be the D (5 bases). The CDR3 has 14 residues. Germline CDR1 is SNHLY and CDR2 is FYNNEI. V was shortened by 4 bases and J by 7 bases, with 14 bases between the two germline ends. The CDR3, as DNA: TGTGCCAGCAGTGCCCCGAGGGGCGACCAGCCCCAGCATTTT. Translation gives CASSAPRGDQPQHF.

The rearrangement uses TRBV29-1 and TRBJ2-7, with unresolved D. This CDR3 is built from 14 residues. The germline V and J ends were trimmed by 1 base and 5 bases, with 15 bases remaining between them. Germline CDR1 reads SQVTM; CDR2 reads ANQGSEA. The CDR3 sequence is CSVEVGGLGNEQYF. CDR3 nucleotide sequence: TGCAGCGTTGAAGTGGGCGGTTTGGGGAACGAGCAGTACTTC.

This clonotype was found a few times. Sequence at one end of the junction differs from germline and may be a read error. The gene calls are TRBV7-7 and TRBJ1-5; D is perhaps TRBD1 (6 bases). This CDR3 is built from 13 residues. Germline V gene data show CDR1 as SSHAT and CDR2 as FNYEAQ (reference sequence). The CDR3 region is CASSLGQNQPQHF. For the CDR3, the DNA is TGTGCTAGCAGCTTAGGACAGAATCAGCCCCAGCATTTT.

This clonotype showed up many times. The chain employs TRBV20-1 and TRBJ1-2, with D hard to call. The germline V gene encodes CDR1 DFQATT and CDR2 SNEGSKA (reference sequence). Trimming shortened V by 1 base and J by 4 bases, and 10 bases separated the two germline ends. The CDR3 runs 13 residues. The CDR3 DNA is TGCAGTGCTAGAGGGGTCTCCAGCTATGGCTACACCTTC. Its translation: CSARGVSSYGYTF.

This clonotype was seen only a few times. The rearrangement uses TRBV2 and TRBJ1-3, with D uncertain. Germline CDR1 is SNHLY and CDR2 is FYNNEI. The germline V and J ends were trimmed by 5 bases and 4 bases, with 6 bases remaining between them. The CDR3 has 12 residues. CDR3 sequence: CASSLQGNTIYF. CDR3 in DNA: TGTGCCAGCAGTCTACAGGGAAACACCATATATTTT.

This chain uses TRBV24-1 with TRBJ2-1, with 10 bases matching TRBD1. Germline V lookup: CDR1 KGHDR, CDR2 SFDVKD. The CDR3 is 14 residues long. Trimming took 7 bases from V and 4 from J; bases not matched to a gene: 3. The CDR3 protein is CATSRDRGYNEQFF. The CDR3 nucleotides are TGTGCCACCAGCCGGGACAGGGGTTACAATGAGCAGTTCTTC.

This clonotype appeared many times. As DNA, the CDR3 is TGTGCCAGCAGCTCCCGTACGTCGGGGCCCGGGGAGCTGTTTTTT. Translation: CASSSRTSGPGELFF. The chain recombines TRBV5-5 with TRBJ2-2; TRBD1 or TRBD2 may be the D gene (5 bases each). Germline V gene sequence: CDR1 SGHKS, CDR2 YYEKEE (reference sequence). Trimming pared 3 bases from V and 6 bases from J, leaving 15 bases between. This CDR3 spans 15 amino acids.

This clonotype was detected ten times or more. V is TRBV2 and J is TRBJ2-1; no reliable D call. Germline-derived CDR1 and CDR2 are SNHLY and FYNNEI. The V end was cut by 2 bases, the J end by 8 bases, with 16 bases between. CDR3 size: 15 residues. The CDR3 DNA reads TGTGCCAGCAGTGAAAGGGCTCCCATTGGGGATGAGCAGTTCTTC. Residues: CASSERAPIGDEQFF.

V is TRBV4-2 and J is TRBJ2-7; either TRBD1 or TRBD2 may fit D (6 bases each). The germline V gene has CDR1 LGHNA and CDR2 YNFKEQ. V shed 1 base and J shed 2 bases, with 12 bases lying between them. This CDR3 has 15 residues. This CDR3 is CASSQAGGSTYEQYF. The CDR3 DNA is TGTGCCAGCAGCCAAGCCGGGGGCTCCACCTACGAGCAGTACTTC.

This clonotype was seen at least ten times. The chain couples TRBV5-1 to TRBJ2-5, with 7 bases identical to TRBD2. The CDR3 extends over 16 amino acids. The trim removed 6 bases at V and 2 bases at J, leaving 13 bases unmatched. CDR1 is SGHRS and CDR2 is YFSETQ in the germline V gene. The CDR3 is CASTEPGGEAQETQYF. CDR3 coding DNA: TGCGCCAGCACAGAGCCGGGGGGTGAGGCACAAGAGACCCAGTACTTC.

The gene calls are TRBV7-3 and TRBJ1-1; perhaps TRBD1 as D (5 bases). The germline V gene has CDR1 SGHTA and CDR2 FQGTGA. Trimming took off 1 base at V and 0 bases at J, with 6 bases between the two ends. The CDR3 is 14 residues long. CDR3 in DNA: TGTGCCAGCAGCTTAAGCAGGGTGAACACTGAAGCTTTCTTT. This gives the protein CASSLSRVNTEAFF.

At least ten counts were recorded for this clonotype. The rearrangement joins TRBV5-1 to TRBJ2-7; 7 bases map to TRBD1. The trim removed 2 bases at V and 2 bases at J, leaving 4 bases unmatched. CDR1 is SGHRS and CDR2 is YFSETQ in the germline V gene. CDR3 length equals 14 residues. In nucleotides, the CDR3 is TGCGCCAGCAGCTTCCGGGACAGACCCTACGAGCAGTACTTC. Protein: CASSFRDRPYEQYF.

This clonotype has a single count. Given a much more abundant clone one base away, this may be a read error. The genes are TRBV30 and TRBJ2-7; 7 nucleotides line up with TRBD1. The CDR3 consists of 14 residues. CDR1 is GTSNPN, CDR2 SVGIG, per germline (reference sequence). CDR3 protein: CTWTGTATNYEQYF. The CDR3 DNA reads TGTACCTGGACCGGGACAGCCACAAACTACGAGCAGTACTTC.

V is TRBV5-1 and J is TRBJ2-5; TRBD2 matches at 10 bases. This CDR3 has 15 residues. V lost 5 bases and J lost 5; bases outside the gene matches: 9. Germline values: CDR1 SGHRS, CDR2 YFSETQ. Here the CDR3 DNA reads TGCGCCAGCAGGGACGGGACTAGCGATGCGGAGACCCAGTACTTC. Translating it yields CASRDGTSDAETQYF.

Of note for this clonotype: This may come from a read error, since a much larger clone is one base off. The genes are TRBV12-3 or TRBV12-4 and TRBJ2-3; 10 bases are shared with TRBD2. The trim removed 11 bases at V and 2 bases at J, leaving 10 bases unmatched. The CDR3 sequence is 15 residues long. This CDR3 is CACLGLADLTDTQYF. The CDR3 DNA is TGTGCCTGCTTAGGACTAGCGGACCTCACAGATACGCAGTATTTT.

V gene TRBV27 combines with J gene TRBJ1-1; D is ambiguous. The CDR3 length is 11 residues. V was pared by 11 bases and J by 10 bases, with 17 bases between. CDR1 and CDR2 from the germline V gene are MNHEY and SMNVEV (reference sequence). CDR3 in amino acids: CAGLGSQGAFF. DNA of the CDR3: TGTGCCGGCCTCGGGAGCCAAGGAGCTTTCTTT.

This clonotype was counted ten times or more. The chain carries TRBV5-6 and TRBJ2-7; TRBD2 might be the D (5 bases). This CDR3 has 14 residues. Germline assignment: CDR1 SGHDT and CDR2 YYEEEE. V lost 3 bases and J 7 bases, leaving 17 bases between the germline ends. CDR3 in amino acids: CASSSPLLAYEQYF. The CDR3 DNA follows: TGTGCCAGCAGCTCACCACTTCTAGCTTATGAGCAGTACTTC.

This clonotype came up many times. The rearrangement joins TRBV14 to TRBJ2-7; unclear D gene. Per the germline V gene, CDR1 is SGHDN and CDR2 is FVKESK. This CDR3 contains 12 residues. V lost 4 bases and J 2 bases, leaving 6 bases between the germline ends. CDR3 protein: CASSRDPYEQYF. The DNA for the CDR3 is TGTGCCAGCAGCCGCGACCCCTACGAGCAGTACTTC.

The gene calls are TRBV20-1 and TRBJ2-7; D ambiguous. In germline, CDR1 is DFQATT, CDR2 SNEGSKA (reference sequence). V was trimmed by 3 bases and J by 0 bases, leaving 9 bases between them. This CDR3 region has 13 residues. CDR3 nucleotide sequence: TGCAGTGCTAGCCGCAAATTCTCCTACGAGCAGTACTTC. This gives the protein CSASRKFSYEQYF.